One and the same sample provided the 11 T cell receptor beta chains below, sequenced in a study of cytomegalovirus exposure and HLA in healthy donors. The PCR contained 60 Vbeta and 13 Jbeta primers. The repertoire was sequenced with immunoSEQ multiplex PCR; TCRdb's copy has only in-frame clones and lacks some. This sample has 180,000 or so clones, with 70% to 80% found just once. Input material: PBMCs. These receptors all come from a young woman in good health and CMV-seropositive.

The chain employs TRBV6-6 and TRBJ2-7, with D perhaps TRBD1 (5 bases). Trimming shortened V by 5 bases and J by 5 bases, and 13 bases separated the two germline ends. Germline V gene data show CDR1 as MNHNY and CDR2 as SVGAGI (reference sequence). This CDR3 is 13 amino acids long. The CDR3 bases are TGTGCCAGCAGTCCAGCAGGGTCCCACGAGCAGTACTTC. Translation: CASSPAGSHEQYF.

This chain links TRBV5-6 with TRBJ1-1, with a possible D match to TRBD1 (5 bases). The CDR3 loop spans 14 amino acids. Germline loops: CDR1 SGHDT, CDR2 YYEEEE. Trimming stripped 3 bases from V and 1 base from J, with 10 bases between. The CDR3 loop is CASSSDMRNTEAFF. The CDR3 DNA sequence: TGTGCCAGCAGCTCGGACATGAGGAACACTGAAGCTTTCTTT.

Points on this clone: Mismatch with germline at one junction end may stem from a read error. Here the CDR3 DNA reads TGTGCCTGGAGTCCCCAGGGGGTTCTTCGAGACTTC. It translates to CAWSPQGVLRDF. The chain recombines TRBV30 with TRBJ2-5; 7 bases align to TRBD1. This CDR3 region has 12 residues. Per germline, CDR1 GTSNPN and CDR2 SVGIG (reference sequence).

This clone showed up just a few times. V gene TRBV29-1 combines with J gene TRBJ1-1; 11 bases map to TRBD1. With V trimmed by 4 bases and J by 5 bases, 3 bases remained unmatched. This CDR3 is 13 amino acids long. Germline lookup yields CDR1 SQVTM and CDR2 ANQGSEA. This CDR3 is CSVVGQGVTEAFF. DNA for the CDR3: TGCAGCGTTGTGGGACAGGGGGTTACTGAAGCTTTCTTT.

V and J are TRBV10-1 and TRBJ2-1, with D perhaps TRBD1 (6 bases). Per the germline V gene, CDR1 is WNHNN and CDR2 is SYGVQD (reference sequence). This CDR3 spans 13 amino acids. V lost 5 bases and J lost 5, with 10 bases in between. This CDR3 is CASSSDRDNEQFF. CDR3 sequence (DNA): TGCGCCAGCAGTTCGGACAGAGACAATGAGCAGTTCTTC.

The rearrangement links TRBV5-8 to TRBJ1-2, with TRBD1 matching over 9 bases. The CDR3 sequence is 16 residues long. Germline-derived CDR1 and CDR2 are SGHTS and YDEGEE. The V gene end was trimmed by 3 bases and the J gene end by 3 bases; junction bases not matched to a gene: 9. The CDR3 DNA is TGTGCCAGCAGCTCGGGGACAGGGTTAAATGACTATGGCTACACCTTC. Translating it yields CASSSGTGLNDYGYTF.

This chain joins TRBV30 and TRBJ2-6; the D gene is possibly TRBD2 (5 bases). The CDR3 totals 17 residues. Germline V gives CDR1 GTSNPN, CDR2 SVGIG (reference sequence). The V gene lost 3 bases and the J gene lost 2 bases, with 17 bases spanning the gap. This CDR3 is CAWRTRGLATGANVLTF. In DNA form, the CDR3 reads TGTGCCTGGAGGACCCGGGGTCTAGCTACTGGGGCCAACGTCCTGACTTTC.

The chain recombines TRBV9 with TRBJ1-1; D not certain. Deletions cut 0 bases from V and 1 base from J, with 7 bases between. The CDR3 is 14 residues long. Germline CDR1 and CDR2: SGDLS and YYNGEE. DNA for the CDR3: TGTGCCAGCAGCGTAGCTGCGGGGAACACTGAAGCTTTCTTT. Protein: CASSVAAGNTEAFF.

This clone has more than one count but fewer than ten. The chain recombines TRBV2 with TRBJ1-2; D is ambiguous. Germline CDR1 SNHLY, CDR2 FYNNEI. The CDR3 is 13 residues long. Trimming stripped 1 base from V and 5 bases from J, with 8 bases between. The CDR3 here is CASSEGGQYGYTF. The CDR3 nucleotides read TGTGCCAGCAGTGAAGGAGGCCAGTATGGCTACACCTTC.

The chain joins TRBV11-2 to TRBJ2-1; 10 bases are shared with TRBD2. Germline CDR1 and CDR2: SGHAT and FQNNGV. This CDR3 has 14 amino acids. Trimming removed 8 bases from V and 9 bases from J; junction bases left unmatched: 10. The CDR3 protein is CASSLSGGAAEQFF. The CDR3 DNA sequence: TGTGCCAGCTCTCTCAGCGGGGGGGCAGCTGAGCAGTTCTTC.

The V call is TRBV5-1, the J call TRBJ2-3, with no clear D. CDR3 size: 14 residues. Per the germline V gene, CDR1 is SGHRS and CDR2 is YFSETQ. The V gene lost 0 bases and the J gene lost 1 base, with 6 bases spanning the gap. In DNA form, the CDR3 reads TGCGCCAGCAGCTTGGATGCAGGCACAGATACGCAGTATTTT. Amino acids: CASSLDAGTDTQYF.